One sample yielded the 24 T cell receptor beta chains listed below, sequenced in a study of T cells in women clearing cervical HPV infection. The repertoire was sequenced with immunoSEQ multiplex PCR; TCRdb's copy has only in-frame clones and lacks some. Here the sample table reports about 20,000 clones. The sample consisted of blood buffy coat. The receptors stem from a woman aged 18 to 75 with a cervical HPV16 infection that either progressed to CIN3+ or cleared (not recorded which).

CDR3 DNA, as far as it was read: TGTGCCAGCAGCCCCGGGACAGGTTTTCAGACC. The encoded protein is CASSPGTGFQT. The CDR3, in full, reads CASSPGTGFQTQYF. The V call is TRBV19, the J call TRBJ2-5, with 8 nucleotides matching TRBD1. The read gets to within 3 residues of the CDR3 end, and the germline J gene fills in the rest. This CDR3 has 14 residues. V gave up 9 bases and J gave up 6 bases; unmatched junction bases: 12. CDR1 is LNHDA, CDR2 SQIVND, per germline (reference sequence).

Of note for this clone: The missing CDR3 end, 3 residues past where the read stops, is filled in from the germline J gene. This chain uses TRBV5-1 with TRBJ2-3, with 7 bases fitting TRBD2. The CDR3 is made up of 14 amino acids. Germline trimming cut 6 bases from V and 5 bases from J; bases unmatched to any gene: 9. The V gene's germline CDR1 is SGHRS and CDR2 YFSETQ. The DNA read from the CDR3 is TGCGCCAGCACCAACCTCCCGGGGGGAGATACG. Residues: CASTNLPGGDT. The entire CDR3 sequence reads CASTNLPGGDTQYF.

The CDR3 bases that were read are TGTGCCAGCAGTGAACAGGTGGCCTACGAC. Its protein product is CASSEQVAYD. The whole CDR3 sequence is CASSEQVAYDYTF. This chain joins TRBV6-1 and TRBJ1-2; D is unclear. Coverage ceases 3 residues before the CDR3 finishes, and the germline J gene fills in the end. This CDR3 has 13 residues. Per germline, CDR1 MNHNS and CDR2 SASEGT.

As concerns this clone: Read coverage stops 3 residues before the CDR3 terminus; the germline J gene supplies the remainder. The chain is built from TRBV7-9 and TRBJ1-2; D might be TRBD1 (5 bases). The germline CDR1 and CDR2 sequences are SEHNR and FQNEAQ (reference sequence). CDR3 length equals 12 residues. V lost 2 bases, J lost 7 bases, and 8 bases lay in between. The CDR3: CASSLIQGGYTF. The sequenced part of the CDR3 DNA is TGTGCCAGCAGCTTAATCCAGGGTGGC.

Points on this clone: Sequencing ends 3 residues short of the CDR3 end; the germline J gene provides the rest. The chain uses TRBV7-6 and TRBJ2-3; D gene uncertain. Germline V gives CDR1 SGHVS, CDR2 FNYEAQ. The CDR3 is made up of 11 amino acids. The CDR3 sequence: CASSQQETQYF. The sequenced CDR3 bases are TGTGCCAGCAGCCAACAAGAGACG.

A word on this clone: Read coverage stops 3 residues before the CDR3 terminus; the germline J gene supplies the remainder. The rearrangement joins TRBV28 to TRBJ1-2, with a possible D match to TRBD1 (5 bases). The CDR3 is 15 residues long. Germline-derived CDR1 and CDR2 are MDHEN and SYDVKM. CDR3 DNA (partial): TGTGCCAGCAGTTTTACGGGGCCGGGGGATCAGCGC. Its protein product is CASSFTGPGDQR. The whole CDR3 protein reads CASSFTGPGDQRYTF.

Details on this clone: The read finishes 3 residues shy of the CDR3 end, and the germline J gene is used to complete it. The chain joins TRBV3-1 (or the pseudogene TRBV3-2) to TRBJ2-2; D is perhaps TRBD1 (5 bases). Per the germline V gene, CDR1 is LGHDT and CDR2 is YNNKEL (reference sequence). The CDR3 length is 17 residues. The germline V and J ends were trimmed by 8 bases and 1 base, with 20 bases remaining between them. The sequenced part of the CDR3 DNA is TGTGCCAGCCTTCAAACTACAGGAACGGAGAACACCGGGGAG. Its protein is CASLQTTGTENTGE. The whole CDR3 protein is CASLQTTGTENTGELFF.

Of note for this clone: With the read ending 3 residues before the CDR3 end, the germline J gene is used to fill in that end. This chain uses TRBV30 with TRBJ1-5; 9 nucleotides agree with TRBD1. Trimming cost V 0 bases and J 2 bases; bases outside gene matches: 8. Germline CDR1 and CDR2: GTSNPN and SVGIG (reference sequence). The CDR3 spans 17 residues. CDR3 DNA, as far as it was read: TGTGCCTGGAGTGTACGGGACAGGGTTTACGGCAATCAGCCC. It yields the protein CAWSVRDRVYGNQP. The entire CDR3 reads CAWSVRDRVYGNQPQHF. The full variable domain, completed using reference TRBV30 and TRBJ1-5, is SQTIHQWPATLVQPVGSPLSLECTVEGTSNPNLYWYRQAAGRGLQLLFYSVGIGQISSEVPQNLSASRPQDRQFILSSKKLLLSDSGFYLCAWSVRDRVYGNQPQHFGDGTRLSIL.

The sequenced CDR3 bases are TGTGCCATCAGCAACTTAGATAGCAATCAGCCC. This codes for CAISNLDSNQP. The complete CDR3 protein is CAISNLDSNQPQHF. V usage is TRBV10-3 and J usage is TRBJ1-5; unclear D gene. The missing CDR3 end, 3 residues past where the read stops, is filled in from the germline J gene. Germline-derived CDR1 and CDR2 are ENHRY and SYGVKD. V was pared by 6 bases and J by 0 bases, with 9 bases between. The CDR3 has 14 amino acids.

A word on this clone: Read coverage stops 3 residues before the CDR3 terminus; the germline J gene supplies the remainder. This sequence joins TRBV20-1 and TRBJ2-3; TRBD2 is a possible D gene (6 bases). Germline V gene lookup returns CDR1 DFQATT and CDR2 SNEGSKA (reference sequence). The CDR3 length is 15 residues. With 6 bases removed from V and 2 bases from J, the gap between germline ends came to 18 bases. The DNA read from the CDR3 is TGCAGTGCCGATATGACGGCGGGGAACACAGATACG. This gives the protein CSADMTAGNTDT. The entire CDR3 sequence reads CSADMTAGNTDTQYF.

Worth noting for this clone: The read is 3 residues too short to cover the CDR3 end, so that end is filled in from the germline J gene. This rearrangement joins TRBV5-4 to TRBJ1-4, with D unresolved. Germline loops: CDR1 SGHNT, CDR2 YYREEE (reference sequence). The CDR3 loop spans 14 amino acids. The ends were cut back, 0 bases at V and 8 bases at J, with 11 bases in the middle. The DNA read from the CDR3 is TGTGCCAGCAGCTTGGAACCTTACGCGGAAAAA. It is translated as CASSLEPYAEK. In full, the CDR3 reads CASSLEPYAEKLFF.

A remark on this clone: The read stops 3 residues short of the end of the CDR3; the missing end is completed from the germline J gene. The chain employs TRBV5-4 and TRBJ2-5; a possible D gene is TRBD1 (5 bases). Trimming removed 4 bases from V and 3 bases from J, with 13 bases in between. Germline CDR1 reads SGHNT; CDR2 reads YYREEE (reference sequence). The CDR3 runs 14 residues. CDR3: CASSPVAGKETQYF. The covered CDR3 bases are TGTGCCAGCAGCCCGGTTGCAGGGAAAGAGACC.

The DNA read from the CDR3 is TGTGCCTCGACGGTCCCAGGGCGGTACGAG. The encoded protein is CASTVPGRYE. The full CDR3 is CASTVPGRYEQYF. The V call is TRBV30, the J call TRBJ2-7; D perhaps matches TRBD1 (5 bases). The read comes to an end 3 residues before the CDR3 does, leaving the germline J gene to fill in the end. The CDR3 is 13 residues long. Germline CDR1 reads GTSNPN; CDR2 reads SVGIG (reference sequence). Deletions cut 7 bases from V and 4 bases from J, with 17 bases between.

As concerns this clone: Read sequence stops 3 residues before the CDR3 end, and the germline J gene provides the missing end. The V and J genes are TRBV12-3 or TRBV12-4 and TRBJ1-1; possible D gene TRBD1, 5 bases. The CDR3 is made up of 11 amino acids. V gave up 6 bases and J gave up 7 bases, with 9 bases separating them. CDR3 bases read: TGTGCCAGCAGATACAGGAGTGAA. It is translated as CASRYRSE. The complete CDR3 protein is CASRYRSEAFF.

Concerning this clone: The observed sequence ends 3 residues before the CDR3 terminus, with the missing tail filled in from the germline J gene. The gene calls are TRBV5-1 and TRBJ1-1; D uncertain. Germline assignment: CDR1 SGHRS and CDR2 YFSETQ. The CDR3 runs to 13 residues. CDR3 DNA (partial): TGCGCCAGCAGCCCATCCCTCTACTACGAG. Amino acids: CASSPSLYYE. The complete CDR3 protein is CASSPSLYYEAFF. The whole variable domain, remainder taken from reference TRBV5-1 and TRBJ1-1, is KAGVTQTPRYLIKTRGQQVTLSCSPISGHRSVSWYQQTPGQGLQFLFEYFSETQRNKGNFPGRFSGRQFSNSRSEMNVSTLELGDSALYLCASSPSLYYEAFFGQGTRLTVV.

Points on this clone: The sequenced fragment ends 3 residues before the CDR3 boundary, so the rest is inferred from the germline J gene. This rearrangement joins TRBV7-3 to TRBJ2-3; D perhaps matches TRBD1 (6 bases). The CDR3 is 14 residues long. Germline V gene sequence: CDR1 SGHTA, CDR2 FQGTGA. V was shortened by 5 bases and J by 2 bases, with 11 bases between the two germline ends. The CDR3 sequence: CASSMQGTTDTQYF. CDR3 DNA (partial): TGTGCCAGCAGCATGCAGGGGACCACAGATACG.

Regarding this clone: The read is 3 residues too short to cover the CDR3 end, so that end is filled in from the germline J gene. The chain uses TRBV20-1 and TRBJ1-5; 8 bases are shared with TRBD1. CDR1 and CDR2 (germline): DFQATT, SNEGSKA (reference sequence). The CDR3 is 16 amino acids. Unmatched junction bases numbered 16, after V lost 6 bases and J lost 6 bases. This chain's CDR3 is CSAKAEEDRESQPQHF. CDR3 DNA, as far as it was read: TGCAGTGCCAAGGCAGAGGAGGACAGGGAAAGTCAGCCC.

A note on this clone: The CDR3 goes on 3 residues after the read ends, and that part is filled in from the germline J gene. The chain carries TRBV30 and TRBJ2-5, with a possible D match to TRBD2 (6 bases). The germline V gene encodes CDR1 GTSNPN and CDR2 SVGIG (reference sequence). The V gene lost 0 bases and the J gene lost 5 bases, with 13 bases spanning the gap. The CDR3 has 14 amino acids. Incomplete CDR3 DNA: TGTGCCTGGAGTGTAGGTTCAGGGAGGGAGACC. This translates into CAWSVGSGRET. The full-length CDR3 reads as CAWSVGSGRETQYF. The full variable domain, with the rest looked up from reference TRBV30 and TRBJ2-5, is SQTIHQWPATLVQPVGSPLSLECTVEGTSNPNLYWYRQAAGRGLQLLFYSVGIGQISSEVPQNLSASRPQDRQFILSSKKLLLSDSGFYLCAWSVGSGRETQYFGPGTRLLVL.

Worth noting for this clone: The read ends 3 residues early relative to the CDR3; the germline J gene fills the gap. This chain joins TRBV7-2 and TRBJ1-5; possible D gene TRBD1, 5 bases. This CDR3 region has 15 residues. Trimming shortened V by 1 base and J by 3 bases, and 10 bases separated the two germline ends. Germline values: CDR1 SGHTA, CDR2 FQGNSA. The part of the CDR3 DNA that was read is TGTGCCAGCAGCTTAGGGAGGGGTTACAATCAGCCC. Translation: CASSLGRGYNQP. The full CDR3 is CASSLGRGYNQPQHF.

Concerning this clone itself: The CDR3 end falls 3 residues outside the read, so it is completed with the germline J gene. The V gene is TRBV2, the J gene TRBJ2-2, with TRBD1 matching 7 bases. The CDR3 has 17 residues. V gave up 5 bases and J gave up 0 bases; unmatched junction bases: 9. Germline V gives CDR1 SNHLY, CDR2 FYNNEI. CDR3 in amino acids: CASSHDRAGSNTGELFF. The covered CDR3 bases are TGTGCCAGCAGTCATGACAGGGCAGGTTCGAACACCGGGGAG. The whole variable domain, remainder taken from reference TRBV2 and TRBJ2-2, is EPEVTQTPSHQVTQMGQEVILRCVPISNHLYFYWYRQILGQKVEFLVSFYNNEISEKSEIFDDQFSVERPDGSNFTLKIRSTKLEDSAMYFCASSHDRAGSNTGELFFGEGSRLTVL.

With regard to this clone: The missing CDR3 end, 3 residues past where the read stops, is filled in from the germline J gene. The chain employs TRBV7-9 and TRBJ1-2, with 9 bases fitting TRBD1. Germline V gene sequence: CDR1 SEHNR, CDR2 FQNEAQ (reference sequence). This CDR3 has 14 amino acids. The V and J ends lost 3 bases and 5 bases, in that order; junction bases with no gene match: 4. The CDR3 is CASSLPTGGYGYTF. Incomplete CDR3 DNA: TGTGCCAGCAGCTTGCCGACAGGGGGGTATGGC.

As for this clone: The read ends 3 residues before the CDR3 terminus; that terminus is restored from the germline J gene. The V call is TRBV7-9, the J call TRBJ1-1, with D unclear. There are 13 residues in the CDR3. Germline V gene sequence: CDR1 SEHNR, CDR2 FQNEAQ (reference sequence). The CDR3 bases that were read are TGTGCCAGCAGCTGGGCAGACGGCATAGAA. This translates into CASSWADGIE. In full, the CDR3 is CASSWADGIEAFF.

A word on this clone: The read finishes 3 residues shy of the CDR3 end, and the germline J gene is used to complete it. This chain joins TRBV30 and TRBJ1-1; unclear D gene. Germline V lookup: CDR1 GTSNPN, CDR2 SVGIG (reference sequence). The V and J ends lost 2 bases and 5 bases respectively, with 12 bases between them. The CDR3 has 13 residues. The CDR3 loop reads CAWSSRVTTEAFF. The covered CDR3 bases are TGTGCCTGGAGTTCGAGGGTAACAACTGAA.

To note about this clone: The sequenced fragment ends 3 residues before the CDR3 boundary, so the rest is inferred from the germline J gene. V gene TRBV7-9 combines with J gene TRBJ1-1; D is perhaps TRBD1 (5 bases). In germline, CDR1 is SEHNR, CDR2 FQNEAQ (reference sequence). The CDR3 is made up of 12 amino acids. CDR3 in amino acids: CASSLVGETAFF. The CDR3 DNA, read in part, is TGTGCCAGCAGCCTCGTAGGGGAGACC.